Following are 7 T cell receptor beta chains from one sample sequenced in a study of neurological immune-mediated disorders. TCRdb independently ran MiXCR on the 5' RACE reads; one entry per CDR3 protein. The sample has about 82,000 distinct CDR3 sequences, 2.5% to 3% seen once. The specimen sequenced was PBMCs. The receptors were sampled from a woman aged 25 to 45 with multiple sclerosis.

This clonotype occurred many times. V gene TRBV4-3 combines with J gene TRBJ1-5; D unclear. The CDR3 spans 13 residues. V was shortened by 0 bases and J by 9 bases, with 9 bases between the two germline ends. In germline, CDR1 is LGHNA, CDR2 YSLEER. The DNA of the CDR3 is TGCGCCAGCAGCCAAGAGTGGGGTTCGCCCCAGCATTTT. It yields the protein CASSQEWGSPQHF.

In this sample, this clonotype turned up many times. This chain uses TRBV7-8 with TRBJ2-7; unclear D gene. The V gene's germline CDR1 is SGHVS and CDR2 FQNEAQ. The CDR3 is 14 amino acids. V lost 0 bases, J lost 1 base, and 7 bases lay in between. The CDR3 nucleotides read TGTGCCAGCAGCTTAGCGCAGAAGTCCTACGAGCAGTACTTC. Residues: CASSLAQKSYEQYF.

The sample holds many counts of this clonotype. J is TRBJ2-7 and V is TRBV5-6; D ambiguous. V lost 2 bases and J lost 0, with 9 bases in between. Germline-derived CDR1 and CDR2 are SGHDT and YYEEEE. The CDR3 runs 14 residues. The CDR3 DNA reads as TGTGCCAGCAGCTTTTGGGTAATCTCCTACGAGCAGTACTTC. Residues: CASSFWVISYEQYF.

This clonotype was observed many times. This chain connects TRBV20-1 to TRBJ2-3, with TRBD2 as a possible D gene (6 bases). Germline V lookup: CDR1 DFQATT, CDR2 SNEGSKA (reference sequence). The CDR3 is 16 amino acids. V was clipped by 3 bases and J by 6 bases, with 22 bases between them. The CDR3 reads CSASRTSRLGLDTQYF. The CDR3 DNA sequence: TGCAGTGCTAGCCGAACATCCAGACTAGGGCTCGATACGCAGTATTTT.

The sample holds a few counts of this clonotype. The rearrangement joins TRBV7-9 to TRBJ2-2; D is ambiguous. This CDR3 is 13 amino acids long. Germline loops: CDR1 SEHNR, CDR2 FQNEAQ (reference sequence). Trimming left V 1 base short and J 8 bases short, with 8 bases between. CDR3 nucleotide sequence: TGTGCCAGCAGCTTAGATTCTTCTGGGGAGCTGTTTTTT. It encodes CASSLDSSGELFF.

This clonotype was seen many times. The chain employs TRBV7-8 and TRBJ2-1; D perhaps matches TRBD2 (6 bases). Trimming took 5 bases from V and 8 from J, leaving 19 bases between them. From germline, CDR1 is SGHVS and CDR2 FQNEAQ. This CDR3 contains 15 residues. The CDR3 DNA reads as TGTGCCAGCAGCCCAAGGTCGCGGGGCGGGGATGAGCAGTTCTTC. Its translation is CASSPRSRGGDEQFF. The whole variable domain, remainder taken from reference TRBV7-8 and TRBJ2-1, is GAGVSQSPRYKVAKRGQDVALRCDPISGHVSLFWYQQALGQGPEFLTYFQNEAQLDKSGLPSDRFFAERPEGSVSTLKIQRTQQEDSAVYLCASSPRSRGGDEQFFGPGTRLTVL.

This clonotype was recorded at least ten times. The chain links TRBV5-1 to TRBJ1-1; D not certain. Germline CDR1 reads SGHRS; CDR2 reads YFSETQ. This CDR3 is 13 amino acids long. V gave up 5 bases and J gave up 0 bases, with 8 bases separating them. CDR3 sequence reads: CASRIRLNTEAFF. CDR3 sequence (DNA): TGCGCCAGCAGGATTAGGTTGAACACTGAAGCTTTCTTT.